This T cell receptor beta chain appears in the sequencing data of a study of T-cell reconstitution after alpha-beta-depleted transplantation in children. The V gene lost 2 bases and the J gene lost 6 bases, with 13 bases spanning the gap. The length of the CDR3 is 15 residues. Germline CDR1 LGHNA, CDR2 YSLEER. Preparation of the TCRbeta library was carried out with unique molecular identifiers. Each CDR3 protein is one row after TCRdb ran MiXCR on the PCR reads. The data show about 72,000 distinct CDR3 sequences, approximately 7.4% seen once. At least ten counts were recorded for this clonotype. The sequenced sample was PBMCs from the stem cell graft donor, obtained from the stem cell graft. J is TRBJ2-2 and V is TRBV4-3, with D unresolved. The receptor comes from a human donor who donated a stem cell graft to a child with acute lymphoblastic leukemia. The CDR3 nucleotides read TGCGCCAGCAGCCAACGAATAAGACTCCCCGGGGAGCTGTTTTTT. Its translation: CASSQRIRLPGELFF.